The 17 T cell receptor beta chains reported below all come from one sample, sequenced in a study of blood T cell repertoires in COVID-19. Repertoires were generated with immunoSEQ multiplex PCR, while TCRdb's copy carries only in-frame clones and drops some. This sample has 150,000 to 170,000 clones, with about 85% found just once. The source material was peripheral blood. These receptors all stem from a man between 60 and 75 years old with COVID-19, enrolled during active disease.

This clone was picked up one time. The chain's CDR3 is CASRTSGVDTQYF. CDR3 in DNA: TGTGCCAGTAGGACTAGCGGGGTAGATACGCAGTATTTT. The rearrangement uses TRBV7-8 and TRBJ2-3; 12 positions agree with TRBD2. Germline V gives CDR1 SGHVS, CDR2 FQNEAQ. The CDR3 length is 13 residues. V gave up 9 bases and J gave up 5 bases; unmatched junction bases: 3.

This clone appeared once. The chain recombines TRBV5-1 with TRBJ2-1; D unresolved. Per the germline V gene, CDR1 is SGHRS and CDR2 is YFSETQ. The CDR3 has 14 amino acids. The V and J ends lost 1 base and 5 bases respectively, with 10 bases between them. The CDR3 spells CASSLPQNNNEQFF. The CDR3 nucleotides are TGCGCCAGCAGCTTGCCACAGAACAACAATGAGCAGTTCTTC.

The chain is built from TRBV19 and TRBJ1-1; D unresolved. The CDR3 contains 15 residues. V was clipped by 1 base and J by 1 base, with 10 bases between them. Germline CDR1 is LNHDA and CDR2 is SQIVND (reference sequence). CDR3 bases: TGTGCCAGTAGTATAGTGAGGCAGAAGAACACTGAAGCTTTCTTT. Its translation: CASSIVRQKNTEAFF.

This chain joins TRBV7-8 and TRBJ1-4; D gene uncertain. This CDR3 is 15 amino acids long. V gave up 1 base and J gave up 2 bases, with 8 bases separating them. Germline CDR1 and CDR2: SGHVS and FQNEAQ. CDR3 amino acids: CASSLDSGTNEKLFF. The CDR3 DNA sequence: TGTGCCAGCAGCTTAGATTCGGGGACTAATGAAAAACTGTTTTTT. The whole variable domain, remainder taken from reference TRBV7-8 and TRBJ1-4, is GAGVSQSPRYKVAKRGQDVALRCDPISGHVSLFWYQQALGQGPEFLTYFQNEAQLDKSGLPSDRFFAERPEGSVSTLKIQRTQQEDSAVYLCASSLDSGTNEKLFFGSGTQLSVL.

The chain combines TRBV4-3 with TRBJ2-7; a possible D gene is TRBD2 (6 bases). The germline gives CDR1 LGHNA, CDR2 YSLEER. The CDR3 is 17 residues long. Deletions cut 2 bases from V and 1 base from J, with 18 bases between. CDR3 coding DNA: TGCGCCAGCAGCCAACGTTTAGTACCAGGGACTTCCTACGAGCAGTACTTC. Residues: CASSQRLVPGTSYEQYF.

On this clone: The junction does not match germline at one end; this may be a read error. This chain joins TRBV6-5 and TRBJ2-1; 9 positions agree with TRBD1. The CDR3 totals 14 residues. Germline V gene data show CDR1 as MNHEY and CDR2 as SVGAGI. CDR3 DNA sequence: TGTGCCAGCAGTTACACGGGACAGGGTGTTGGTGTGGTCTTC. It codes for CASSYTGQGVGVVF.

The CDR3 DNA reads as TGTGCCACCAGTGGCGGACATGCCGGGAATGAAAAACTGTTTTTT. Translation gives CATSGGHAGNEKLFF. The chain couples TRBV24-1 to TRBJ1-4, with D possibly being TRBD1 (5 bases). Germline CDR1 KGHDR, CDR2 SFDVKD. V was pared by 5 bases and J by 5 bases, with 14 bases between. CDR3 size: 15 residues.

The chain is built from TRBV7-6 and TRBJ1-2; TRBD1 aligns across 7 bases. The CDR3 runs 16 residues. V lost 0 bases and J lost 0; bases outside the gene matches: 4. Germline CDR1 is SGHVS and CDR2 is FNYEAQ. The CDR3 here is CASSLARQGSNYGYTF. For the CDR3, the DNA is TGTGCCAGCAGCTTAGCCAGACAGGGTTCTAACTATGGCTACACCTTC.

The V gene is TRBV6-6, the J gene TRBJ1-3; 8 bases fit TRBD1. The CDR3 loop spans 16 amino acids. The germline V gene has CDR1 MNHNY and CDR2 SVGAGI (reference sequence). After removal of 0 bases from V and 1 base from J, the junction contained 2 bases not matched to a gene. CDR3 in amino acids: CASSYSRTGSGNTIYF. In DNA, the CDR3 is TGTGCCAGCAGTTACTCGCGGACAGGGTCTGGAAACACCATATATTTT.

The V call is TRBV9, the J call TRBJ2-3, with TRBD2 matching 7 bases. The CDR3 runs to 16 residues. V dropped 4 bases and J dropped 2; count of bases not matched to a gene: 10. CDR1 is SGDLS and CDR2 is YYNGEE in the germline V gene. This CDR3 is CASSLLLTSPTDTQYF. DNA for the CDR3: TGTGCCAGCAGCCTCCTTTTGACTAGCCCCACAGATACGCAGTATTTT.

Concerning this clone itself: The same CDR3 arises from other DNA sequences in this sample as well. The chain has TRBV19 and TRBJ1-5; 10 bases are shared with TRBD1. Per germline, CDR1 LNHDA and CDR2 SQIVND (reference sequence). J gave up 1 base and V 9 bases, and 3 bases lay outside the gene matches. The CDR3 consists of 14 residues. The CDR3 DNA follows: TGTGCCAGCCGACAGGGGGCGAGCAATCAGCCCCAGCATTTT. The encoded protein is CASRQGASNQPQHF.

A single count supports this clone. The chain carries TRBV2 and TRBJ1-2; no firm D call. V was cut by 5 bases and J by 0 bases, with 10 bases left in between. This CDR3 comprises 14 residues. Germline V lookup: CDR1 SNHLY, CDR2 FYNNEI. CDR3: CASSRTNANYGYTF. CDR3 DNA sequence: TGTGCCAGCAGTCGTACAAACGCTAACTATGGCTACACCTTC.

This chain links TRBV7-3 with TRBJ2-5; D remains unclear. The CDR3 loop spans 13 amino acids. V lost 0 bases to trimming and J lost 5 bases, with 7 bases between them. Germline V gene lookup returns CDR1 SGHTA and CDR2 FQGTGA. CDR3 loop: CASSLTQLETQYF. The CDR3 region has the DNA TGTGCCAGCAGCTTAACCCAGTTGGAGACCCAGTACTTC.

This chain connects TRBV7-9 to TRBJ1-4, with D maybe TRBD1 (6 bases). The CDR3 sequence is 15 residues long. Germline lookup yields CDR1 SEHNR and CDR2 FQNEAQ (reference sequence). With 5 bases removed from V and 3 bases from J, the gap between germline ends came to 13 bases. CDR3 amino acids: CASSPQGNANEKLFF. Here the CDR3 DNA reads TGTGCCAGCAGCCCCCAGGGGAATGCTAATGAAAAACTGTTTTTT.

This clone showed up just once. The CDR3 coding sequence is TGTGCCATCAGTGGTAGCGGGGGCTCCTACAATGAGCAGTTCTTC. This sequence encodes CAISGSGGSYNEQFF. V is TRBV10-3 and J is TRBJ2-1, with 9 bases that match TRBD2. This CDR3 is 15 amino acids long. In germline, CDR1 is ENHRY, CDR2 SYGVKD. V lost 4 bases and J lost 0; bases outside the gene matches: 1.

V is TRBV4-2 and J is TRBJ1-1, with D unclear. Trimming cost V 0 bases and J 3 bases, with 8 bases left between them. CDR1 is LGHNA, CDR2 YNFKEQ, per germline. There are 14 residues in the CDR3. DNA for the CDR3: TGTGCCAGCAGCCAAGAGTTACGGTACACTGAAGCTTTCTTT. Protein product: CASSQELRYTEAFF.

The chain employs TRBV29-1 and TRBJ1-5, with D tentatively TRBD1 (5 bases). The CDR3 is 13 amino acids. The germline CDR1 and CDR2 sequences are SQVTM and ANQGSEA. Trimming cost V 4 bases and J 4 bases, with 11 bases left between them. In DNA, the CDR3 is TGCAGCGTTGTCGTGGCAGGGAATCAGCCCCAGCATTTT. It yields the protein CSVVVAGNQPQHF.